This TCR beta chain was profiled in a study of graft-versus-host responses after intestinal transplantation. Background on the study: Grafts were multivisceral, liver-intestinal, or isolated intestinal. All recipients were given anti-thymocyte globulin induction, and tacrolimus and steroids were then administered for three to four years.

As concerns this clone: The target antigen is unknown.

The CDR3 consists of 13 residues. CDR1 MNHEY and CDR2 SVGAGI come from the germline V gene. V lost 8 bases to trimming and J lost 4 bases, with 14 bases between them. Measured with immunoSEQ multiplex PCR; TCRdb has only the in-frame clones, and not every one. The profile shows about 150,000 clones, about nine tenths of them singletons. Findings and caveats of the study: GvH clones were found in recipient marrow; some appeared first in ileum or blood.

The receptor's source is a human donor who received an intestinal transplant. This sample comprised unstimulated CD4+ T cells sorted from spleen or lymph node cells, obtained before intestinal transplant. The chain uses TRBV6-5 and TRBJ1-2, with D tentatively TRBD1 (5 bases). The chain's CDR3 is CASLYGGGYGYTF. The CDR3 nucleotides are TGTGCCAGCCTATATGGGGGAGGCTATGGCTACACCTTC.